This T cell receptor beta chain appears in the sequencing data of a study of T-cell reconstitution after alpha-beta-depleted transplantation in children. Study-wide points: Newly made T cells mostly supplied T-cell counts and diversity one year after transplant.

The sample holds many counts of this clonotype. Its antigen is currently unknown. Library preparation (for TCRbeta) was performed with unique molecular identifiers. TCRdb reanalysed the PCR reads using MiXCR and keeps one entry per CDR3 protein. Of some 300,000 distinct CDR3 sequences listed, 10% were seen once; the top ten hold 7.5%. The CDR3 is 15 amino acids. Germline lookup yields CDR1 DFQATT and CDR2 SNEGSKA (reference sequence). The V end lost 0 bases, the J end lost 2 bases, and 14 bases lay between the germline ends. The V call is TRBV20-1, the J call TRBJ2-7; a weak D match, TRBD2 (6 bases). This specimen was PBMCs, taken before TCRalphabeta/CD19-depleted stem cell transplant. This TCR was sampled from a boy in the first two years of life with acute myeloid leukemia, due to receive a stem cell transplant. Written as DNA, the CDR3 is TGCAGTGCTAGAGACGGAGAGGGGACTCCCTACGAGCAGTACTTC. Residues: CSARDGEGTPYEQYF.